Below are 2 T cell receptor beta chains sequenced from a single sample in a study of T cells in Graves' hyperthyroidism and ophthalmopathy. TCR beta CDR3 region amplification was performed from RNA transcripts. In the first-round RT-PCR of the TCR CDR3, the HTBI primer set was used. TCRdb reprocessed the multiplex PCR reads via MiXCR and lists one record per CDR3 protein. The sample consists of more than 350,000 distinct CDR3 sequences, more than 13% of them appearing once. Sample: blood. These receptors originate from a woman aged 25 to 45 with Graves' hyperthyroidism.

The sample holds many counts of this clonotype. V usage is TRBV18 and J usage is TRBJ1-3; 10 bases align to TRBD1. CDR3 length: 16 residues. After removal of 3 bases from V and 1 base from J, the junction contained 3 bases not matched to a gene. The germline gives CDR1 KGHSH, CDR2 LQKENI. Written as DNA, the CDR3 is TGTGCCAGCTCACCGGGACAGGGGTTATCTGGAAACACCATATATTTT. Translating gives CASSPGQGLSGNTIYF.

This clonotype was seen ten or more times. V gene TRBV28 combines with J gene TRBJ2-5, with D maybe TRBD2 (6 bases). The germline V gene encodes CDR1 MDHEN and CDR2 SYDVKM. The CDR3 contains 12 residues. Trimming took 6 bases from V and 4 from J, leaving 9 bases between them. The CDR3 here is CASRTSRETQYF. CDR3 DNA: TGTGCCAGCAGGACTAGTCGAGAGACCCAGTACTTC.